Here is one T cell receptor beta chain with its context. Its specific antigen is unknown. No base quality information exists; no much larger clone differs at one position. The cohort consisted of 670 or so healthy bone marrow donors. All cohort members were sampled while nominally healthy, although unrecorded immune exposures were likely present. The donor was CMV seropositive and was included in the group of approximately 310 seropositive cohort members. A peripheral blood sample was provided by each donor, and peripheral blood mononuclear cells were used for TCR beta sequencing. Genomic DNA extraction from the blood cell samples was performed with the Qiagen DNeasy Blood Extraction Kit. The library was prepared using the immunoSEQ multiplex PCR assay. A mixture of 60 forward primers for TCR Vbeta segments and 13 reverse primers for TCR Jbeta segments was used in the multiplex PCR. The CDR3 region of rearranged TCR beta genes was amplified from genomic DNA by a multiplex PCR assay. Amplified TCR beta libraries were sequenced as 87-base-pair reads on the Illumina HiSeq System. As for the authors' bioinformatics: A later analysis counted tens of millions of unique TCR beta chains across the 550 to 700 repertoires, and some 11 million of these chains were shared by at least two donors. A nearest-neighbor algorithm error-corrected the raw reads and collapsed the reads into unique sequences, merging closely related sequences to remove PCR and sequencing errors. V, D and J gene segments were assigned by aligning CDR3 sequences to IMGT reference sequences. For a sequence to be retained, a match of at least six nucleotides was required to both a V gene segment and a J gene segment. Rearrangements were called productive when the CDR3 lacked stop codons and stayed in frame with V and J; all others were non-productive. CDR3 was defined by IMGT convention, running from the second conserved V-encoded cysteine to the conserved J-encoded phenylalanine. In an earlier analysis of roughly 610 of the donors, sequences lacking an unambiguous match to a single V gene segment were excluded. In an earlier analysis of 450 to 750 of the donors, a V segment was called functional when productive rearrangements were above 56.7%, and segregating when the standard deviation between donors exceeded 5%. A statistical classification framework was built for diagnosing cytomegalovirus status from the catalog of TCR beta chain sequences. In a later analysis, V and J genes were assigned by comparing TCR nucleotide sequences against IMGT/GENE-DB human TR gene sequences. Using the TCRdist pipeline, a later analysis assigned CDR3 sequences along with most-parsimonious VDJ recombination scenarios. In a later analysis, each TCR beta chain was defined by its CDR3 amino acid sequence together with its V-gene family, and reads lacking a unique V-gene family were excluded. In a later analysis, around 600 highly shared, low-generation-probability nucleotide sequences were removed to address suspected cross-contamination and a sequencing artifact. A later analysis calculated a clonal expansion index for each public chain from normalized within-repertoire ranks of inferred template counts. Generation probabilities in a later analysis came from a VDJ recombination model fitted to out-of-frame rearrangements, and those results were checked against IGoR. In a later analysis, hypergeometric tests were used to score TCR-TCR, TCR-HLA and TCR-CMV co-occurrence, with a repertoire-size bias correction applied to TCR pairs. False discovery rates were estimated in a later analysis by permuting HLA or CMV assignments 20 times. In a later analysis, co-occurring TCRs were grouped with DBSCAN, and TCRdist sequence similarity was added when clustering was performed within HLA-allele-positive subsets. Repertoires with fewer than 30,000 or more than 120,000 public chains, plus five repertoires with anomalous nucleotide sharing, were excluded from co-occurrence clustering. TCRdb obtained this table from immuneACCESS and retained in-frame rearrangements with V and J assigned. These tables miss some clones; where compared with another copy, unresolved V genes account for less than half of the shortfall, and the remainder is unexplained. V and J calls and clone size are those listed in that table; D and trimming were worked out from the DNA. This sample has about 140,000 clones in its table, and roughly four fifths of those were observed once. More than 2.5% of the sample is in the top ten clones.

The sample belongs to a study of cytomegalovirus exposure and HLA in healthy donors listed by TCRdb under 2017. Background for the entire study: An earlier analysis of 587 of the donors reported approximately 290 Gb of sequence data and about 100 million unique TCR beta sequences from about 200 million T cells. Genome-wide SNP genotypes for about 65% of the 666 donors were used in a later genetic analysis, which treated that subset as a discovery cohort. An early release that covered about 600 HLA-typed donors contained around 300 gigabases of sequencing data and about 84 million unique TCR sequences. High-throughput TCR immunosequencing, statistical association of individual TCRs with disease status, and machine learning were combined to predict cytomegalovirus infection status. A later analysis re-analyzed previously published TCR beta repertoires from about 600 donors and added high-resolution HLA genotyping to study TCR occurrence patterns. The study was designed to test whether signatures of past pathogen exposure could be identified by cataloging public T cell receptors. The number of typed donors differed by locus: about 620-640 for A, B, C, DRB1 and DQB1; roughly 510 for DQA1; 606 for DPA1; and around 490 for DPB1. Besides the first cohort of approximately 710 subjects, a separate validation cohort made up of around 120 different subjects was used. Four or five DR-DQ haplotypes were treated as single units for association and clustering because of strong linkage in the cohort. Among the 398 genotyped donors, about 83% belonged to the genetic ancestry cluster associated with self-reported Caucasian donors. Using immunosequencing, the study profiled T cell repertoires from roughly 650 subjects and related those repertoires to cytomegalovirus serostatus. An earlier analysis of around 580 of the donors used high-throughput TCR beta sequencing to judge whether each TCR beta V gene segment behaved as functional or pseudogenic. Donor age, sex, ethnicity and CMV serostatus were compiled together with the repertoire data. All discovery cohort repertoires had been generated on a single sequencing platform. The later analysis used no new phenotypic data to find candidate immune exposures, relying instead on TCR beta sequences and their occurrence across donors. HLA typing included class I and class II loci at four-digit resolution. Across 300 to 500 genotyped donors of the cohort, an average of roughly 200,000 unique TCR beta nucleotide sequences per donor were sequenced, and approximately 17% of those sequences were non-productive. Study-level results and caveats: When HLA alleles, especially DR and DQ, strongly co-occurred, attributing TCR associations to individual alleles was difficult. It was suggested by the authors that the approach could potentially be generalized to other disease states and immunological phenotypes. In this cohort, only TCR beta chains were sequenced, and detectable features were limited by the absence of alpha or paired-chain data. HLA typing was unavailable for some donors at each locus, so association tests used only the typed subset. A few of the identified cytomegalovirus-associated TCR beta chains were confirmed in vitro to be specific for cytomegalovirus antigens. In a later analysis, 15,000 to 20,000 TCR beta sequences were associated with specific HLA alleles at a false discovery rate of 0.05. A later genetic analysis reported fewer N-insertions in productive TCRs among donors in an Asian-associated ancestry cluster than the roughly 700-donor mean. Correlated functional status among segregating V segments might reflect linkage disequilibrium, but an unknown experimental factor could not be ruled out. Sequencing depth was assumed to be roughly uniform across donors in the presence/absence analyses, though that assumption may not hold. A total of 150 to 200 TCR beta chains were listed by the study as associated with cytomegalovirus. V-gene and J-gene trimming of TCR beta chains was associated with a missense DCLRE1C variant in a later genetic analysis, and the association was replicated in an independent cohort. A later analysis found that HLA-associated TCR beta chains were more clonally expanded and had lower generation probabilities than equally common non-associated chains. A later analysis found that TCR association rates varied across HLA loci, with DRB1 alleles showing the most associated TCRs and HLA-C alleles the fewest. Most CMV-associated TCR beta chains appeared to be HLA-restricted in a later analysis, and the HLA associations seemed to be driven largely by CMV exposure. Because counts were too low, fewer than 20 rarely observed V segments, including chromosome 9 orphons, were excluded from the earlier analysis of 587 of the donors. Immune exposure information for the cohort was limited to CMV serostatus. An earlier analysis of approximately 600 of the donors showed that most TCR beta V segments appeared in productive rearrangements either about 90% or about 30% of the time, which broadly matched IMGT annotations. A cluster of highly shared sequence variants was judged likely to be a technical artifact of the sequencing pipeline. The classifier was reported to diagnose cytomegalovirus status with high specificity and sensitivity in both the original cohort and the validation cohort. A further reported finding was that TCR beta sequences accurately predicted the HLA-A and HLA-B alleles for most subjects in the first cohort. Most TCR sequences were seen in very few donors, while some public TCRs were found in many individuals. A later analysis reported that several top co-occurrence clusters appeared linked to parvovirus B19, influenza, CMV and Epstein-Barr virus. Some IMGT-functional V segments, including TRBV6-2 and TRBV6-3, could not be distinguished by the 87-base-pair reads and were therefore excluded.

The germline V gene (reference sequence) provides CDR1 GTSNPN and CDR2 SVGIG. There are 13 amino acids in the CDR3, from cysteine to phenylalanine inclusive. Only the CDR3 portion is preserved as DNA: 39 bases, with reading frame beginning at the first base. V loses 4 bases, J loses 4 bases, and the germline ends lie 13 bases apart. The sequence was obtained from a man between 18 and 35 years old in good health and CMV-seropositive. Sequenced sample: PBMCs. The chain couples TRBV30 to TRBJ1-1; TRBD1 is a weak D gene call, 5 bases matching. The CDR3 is CAWTEGRGTEAFF. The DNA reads TGTGCCTGGACAGAGGGGAGGGGCACTGAAGCTTTCTTT.